The entry below gives a single T cell receptor (beta chain) sequence along with its context. The antigen is not known. Measured with immunoSEQ multiplex PCR; TCRdb has only the in-frame clones, and not every one. The data contain approximately 110,000 clones, about 89% of them seen just once; the ten biggest clones take up 15% to 20%. The sample originates from a study of identifying expanded T cells in peripheral blood. Overall study findings and caveats: Across healthy donors, higher total template counts meant significantly greater approximately two-week count variance. About 1.2 clones differed between technical replicates, versus approximately 16 and 19 over time.

Collection occurred without any documented infections or immune events in donors. V lost 6 bases and J lost 4; bases outside the gene matches: 10. The CDR3 has 14 amino acids. The germline CDR1 and CDR2 sequences are GTSNPN and SVGIG (reference sequence). This TCR came from a person between 18 and 69 years old in good health. Material: blood. This rearrangement joins TRBV30 to TRBJ2-7; 9 nucleotides line up with TRBD1. CDR3 DNA sequence: TGTGCCTGCCAGCCCTGGGGACAGGGATACGAGCAGTACTTC. This sequence encodes CACQPWGQGYEQYF.